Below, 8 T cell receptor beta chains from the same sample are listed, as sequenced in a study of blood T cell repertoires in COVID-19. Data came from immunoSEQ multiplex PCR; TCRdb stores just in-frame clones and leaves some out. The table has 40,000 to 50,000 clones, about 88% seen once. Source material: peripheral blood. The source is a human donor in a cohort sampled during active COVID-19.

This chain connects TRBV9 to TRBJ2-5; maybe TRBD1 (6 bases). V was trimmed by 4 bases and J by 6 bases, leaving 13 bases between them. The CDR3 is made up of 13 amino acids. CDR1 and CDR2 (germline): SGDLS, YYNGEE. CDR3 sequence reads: CASSPSGHQTQYF. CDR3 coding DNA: TGTGCCAGCAGCCCCTCGGGACATCAGACCCAGTACTTC.

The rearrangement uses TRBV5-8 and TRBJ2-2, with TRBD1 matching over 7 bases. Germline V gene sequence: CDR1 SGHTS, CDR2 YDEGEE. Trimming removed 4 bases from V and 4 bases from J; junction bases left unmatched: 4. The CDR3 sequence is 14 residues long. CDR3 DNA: TGTGCCAGCAGCCTGACAGGGCTCACCGGGGAGCTGTTTTTT. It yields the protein CASSLTGLTGELFF.

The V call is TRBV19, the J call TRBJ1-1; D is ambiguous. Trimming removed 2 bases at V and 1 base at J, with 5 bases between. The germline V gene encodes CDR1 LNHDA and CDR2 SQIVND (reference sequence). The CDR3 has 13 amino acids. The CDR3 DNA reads TGTGCCAGTAGTATATCCAGGAACACTGAAGCTTTCTTT. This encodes CASSISRNTEAFF.

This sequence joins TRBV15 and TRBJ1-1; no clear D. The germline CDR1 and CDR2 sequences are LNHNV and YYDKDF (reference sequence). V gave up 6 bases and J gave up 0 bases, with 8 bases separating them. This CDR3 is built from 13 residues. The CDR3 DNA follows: TGTGCCACCAGGGCAGGTTTGAACACTGAAGCTTTCTTT. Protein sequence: CATRAGLNTEAFF. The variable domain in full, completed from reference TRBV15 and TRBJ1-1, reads DAMVIQNPRYQVTQFGKPVTLSCSQTLNHNVMYWYQQKSSQAPKLLFHYYDKDFNNEADTPDNFQSRRPNTSFCFLDIRSPGLGDTAMYLCATRAGLNTEAFFGQGTRLTVV.

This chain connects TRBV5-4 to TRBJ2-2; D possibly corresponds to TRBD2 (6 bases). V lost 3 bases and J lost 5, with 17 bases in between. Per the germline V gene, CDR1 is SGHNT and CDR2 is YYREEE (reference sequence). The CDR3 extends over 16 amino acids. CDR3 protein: CASSSPGSGLTGELFF. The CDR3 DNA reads TGTGCCAGCAGCTCTCCAGGTAGCGGCCTTACCGGGGAGCTGTTTTTT.

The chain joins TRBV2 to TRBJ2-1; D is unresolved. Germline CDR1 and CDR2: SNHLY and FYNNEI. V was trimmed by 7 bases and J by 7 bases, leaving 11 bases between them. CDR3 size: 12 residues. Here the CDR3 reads CASTPSVNEQFF. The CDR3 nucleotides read TGTGCCAGCACTCCCTCGGTAAATGAGCAGTTCTTC.

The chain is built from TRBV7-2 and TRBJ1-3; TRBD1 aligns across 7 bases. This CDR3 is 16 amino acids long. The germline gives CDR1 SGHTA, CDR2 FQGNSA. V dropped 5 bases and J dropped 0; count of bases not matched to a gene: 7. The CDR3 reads CASSVLGQPSGNTIYF. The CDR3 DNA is TGTGCCAGCAGCGTACTGGGACAGCCCTCTGGAAACACCATATATTTT.

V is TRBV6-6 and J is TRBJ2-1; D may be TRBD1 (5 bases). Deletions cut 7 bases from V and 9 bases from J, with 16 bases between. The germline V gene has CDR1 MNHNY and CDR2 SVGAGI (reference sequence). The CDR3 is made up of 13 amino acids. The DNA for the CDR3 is TGTGCCAGCACCCAGAGCCAGGGTCTTGAGCAGTTCTTC. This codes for CASTQSQGLEQFF.